The 26 T cell receptor beta chains given below trace back to one sample, sequenced in a study of T cell responses to AZD1222 COVID-19 vaccine. Clones were sequenced by immunoSEQ multiplex PCR, and TCRdb holds only the in-frame ones, with some missing. The table has about 120,000 clones, 70% to 90% seen once; the top ten hold around 8%. Sequenced here: peripheral blood, sampled on day 0 of AZD1222 vaccination. The receptors here all came from an adult in good health.

This clone was counted a single time. This chain uses TRBV12-3 or TRBV12-4 with TRBJ2-2; D perhaps matches TRBD1 (5 bases). This CDR3 is 12 amino acids long. The V and J ends lost 6 bases and 7 bases respectively, with 9 bases between them. The CDR3 DNA is TGTGCCAGCAGCCGGACACTCGGGGAGCTGTTTTTT. Translating gives CASSRTLGELFF.

The chain joins TRBV5-1 to TRBJ1-2; D is possibly TRBD1 (5 bases). The CDR3 covers 13 residues. The V gene's germline CDR1 is SGHRS and CDR2 YFSETQ. The V gene lost 4 bases and the J gene lost 2 bases, with 9 bases spanning the gap. The CDR3 bases are TGCGCCAGCAGCATGGACAAAAACTATGGCTACACCTTC. Translation: CASSMDKNYGYTF. The variable domain in full, with the rest retrieved from reference TRBV5-1 and TRBJ1-2, is KAGVTQTPRYLIKTRGQQVTLSCSPISGHRSVSWYQQTPGQGLQFLFEYFSETQRNKGNFPGRFSGRQFSNSRSEMNVSTLELGDSALYLCASSMDKNYGYTFGSGTRLTVV.

The V call is TRBV4-2, the J call TRBJ1-5; D is undetermined. The CDR3 totals 15 residues. The germline V gene has CDR1 LGHNA and CDR2 YNFKEQ. V lost 0 bases and J 5 bases, leaving 11 bases between the germline ends. This CDR3 reads CASSQDPADHQPQHF. The CDR3, as DNA: TGTGCCAGCAGCCAAGATCCCGCAGATCATCAGCCCCAGCATTTT.

The chain employs TRBV19 and TRBJ2-1, with D tentatively TRBD1 (7 bases). This CDR3 comprises 17 residues. Trimming stripped 2 bases from V and 9 bases from J, with 23 bases between. Germline CDR1 LNHDA, CDR2 SQIVND (reference sequence). The DNA for the CDR3 is TGTGCCAGTAGTATACCCCTAAAGGCTCCAGGGGGGCGTGAGCAGTTCTTC. It yields the protein CASSIPLKAPGGREQFF. Variable domain in full (rest from reference TRBV19 and TRBJ2-1): DGGITQSPKYLFRKEGQNVTLSCEQNLNHDAMYWYRQDPGQGLRLIYYSQIVNDFQKGDIAEGYSVSREKKESFPLTVTSAQKNPTAFYLCASSIPLKAPGGREQFFGPGTRLTVL.

The genes are TRBV6-4 and TRBJ2-1; no definite D call. CDR1 is MRHNA, CDR2 SNTAGT, per germline. Trimming stripped 0 bases from V and 9 bases from J, with 3 bases between. The CDR3 sequence is 11 residues long. CDR3 DNA sequence: TGTGCCAGCAGTGACTCTGGTGAGCAGTTCTTC. Amino acids: CASSDSGEQFF.

The CDR3 protein is CASTQAGNYYGYTF. The CDR3 DNA reads as TGTGCCAGCACCCAGGCAGGAAACTATTACGGCTACACCTTC. The chain joins TRBV27 to TRBJ1-2; D is ambiguous. The V end lost 7 bases, the J end lost 8 bases, and 20 bases lay between the germline ends. The CDR3 loop spans 14 amino acids. Germline assignment: CDR1 MNHEY and CDR2 SMNVEV (reference sequence).

The chain joins TRBV6-1 to TRBJ1-2, with TRBD1 matching 9 bases. The V segment lost 2 bases and the J segment 8 bases; nucleotides outside the gene matches: 9. The CDR3 is made up of 15 amino acids. The germline V gene encodes CDR1 MNHNS and CDR2 SASEGT. CDR3 DNA sequence: TGTGCCAGCAGTGAATCCGGGACAGGGACGTGGGGCTACACCTTC. Translated, it gives CASSESGTGTWGYTF.

The V and J genes are TRBV9 and TRBJ2-2; TRBD1 aligns across 10 bases. The germline CDR1 and CDR2 sequences are SGDLS and YYNGEE. The V gene end was trimmed by 4 bases and the J gene end by 4 bases; junction bases not matched to a gene: 7. CDR3 length equals 16 residues. CDR3 DNA sequence: TGTGCCAGCAGCTCCCGGACAGGGGGAACCACCGGGGAGCTGTTTTTT. Translating it yields CASSSRTGGTTGELFF.

V gene TRBV19 combines with J gene TRBJ1-2; no reliable D call. V lost 6 bases and J 8 bases, leaving 19 bases between the germline ends. The CDR3 has 14 amino acids. Germline loops: CDR1 LNHDA, CDR2 SQIVND (reference sequence). The chain's CDR3 is CASSTPGEARGYTF. CDR3 nucleotides: TGTGCCAGTAGCACTCCGGGAGAAGCTAGGGGCTACACCTTC.

The V gene is TRBV5-1, the J gene TRBJ2-2; D is ambiguous. The CDR3 runs to 15 residues. Germline loops: CDR1 SGHRS, CDR2 YFSETQ. Trimming pared 0 bases from V and 1 base from J, leaving 7 bases between. The chain's CDR3 is CASSLGQVNTGELFF. The CDR3 DNA sequence: TGCGCCAGCAGCTTGGGGCAGGTGAACACCGGGGAGCTGTTTTTT.

The V call is TRBV7-9, the J call TRBJ2-5, with D unresolved. The V end was cut by 5 bases, the J end by 1 base, with 8 bases between. The CDR3 is 13 amino acids. Germline lookup yields CDR1 SEHNR and CDR2 FQNEAQ (reference sequence). CDR3 region: CASSPPPQETQYF. For the CDR3, the DNA is TGTGCCAGCAGCCCCCCTCCCCAAGAGACCCAGTACTTC.

The J gene is TRBJ2-7, the V gene TRBV10-2, with TRBD1 matching over 7 bases. The V and J ends lost 5 bases and 2 bases, in that order; junction bases with no gene match: 9. Germline CDR1 reads WSHSY; CDR2 reads SAAADI. This CDR3 has 15 residues. The CDR3 here is CASSPSPDRAYEQYF. The CDR3 nucleotides read TGCGCCAGCAGTCCATCCCCCGACAGGGCCTACGAGCAGTACTTC.

J is TRBJ1-2 and V is TRBV18; 7 nucleotides align to TRBD1. Germline CDR1 reads KGHSH; CDR2 reads LQKENI. This CDR3 region has 15 residues. V dropped 3 bases and J dropped 3; count of bases not matched to a gene: 7. The CDR3: CASSPGTAEDYGYTF. In DNA form, the CDR3 reads TGTGCCAGCTCACCTGGGACAGCGGAGGACTATGGCTACACCTTC.

The rearrangement uses TRBV28 and TRBJ2-1, with D maybe TRBD1 (5 bases). V shed 10 bases and J shed 3 bases, with 25 bases lying between them. The CDR3 extends over 17 amino acids. The V gene's germline CDR1 is MDHEN and CDR2 SYDVKM. The CDR3 protein is CATISPSGASYYNEQFF. The CDR3 coding sequence is TGTGCCACCATCAGCCCCTCTGGGGCGTCCTACTACAATGAGCAGTTCTTC.

CDR3 DNA sequence: TGTGCCAGCAGTAGACGGGGACCCAACCTGGATGAAGCTTTCTTT. It encodes CASSRRGPNLDEAFF. V gene TRBV6-5 combines with J gene TRBJ1-1; tentative D call: TRBD1 (5 bases). There are 15 residues in the CDR3. The V and J ends lost 5 bases and 7 bases respectively, with 20 bases between them. Germline lookup yields CDR1 MNHEY and CDR2 SVGAGI.

This clone was picked up a small number of times. This sequence joins TRBV3-1 (or the pseudogene TRBV3-2) and TRBJ1-1; no clear D. The CDR3 is 13 residues long. Between the trimmed V and J ends, which lost 0 bases and 3 bases, there was a span of 5 bases. The V gene's germline CDR1 is LGHDT and CDR2 YNNKEL (reference sequence). The CDR3 loop is CASSQDGDTEAFF. In nucleotides, the CDR3 is TGTGCCAGCAGCCAAGACGGCGACACTGAAGCTTTCTTT.

The chain recombines TRBV7-2 with TRBJ1-1; weak D call: TRBD1 (6 bases). This CDR3 spans 19 amino acids. Between the trimmed V and J ends, which lost 0 bases and 0 bases, there was a span of 20 bases. Germline V gene data show CDR1 as SGHTA and CDR2 as FQGNSA. The CDR3 DNA follows: TGTGCCAGCAGCTTAGCGGTTGGTCGGGGACGGGACATGAACACTGAAGCTTTCTTT. Amino acid sequence: CASSLAVGRGRDMNTEAFF.

J is TRBJ1-5 and V is TRBV28; 10 nucleotides agree with TRBD1. CDR3 length: 14 residues. Germline loops: CDR1 MDHEN, CDR2 SYDVKM. Unmatched junction bases numbered 6, after V lost 6 bases and J lost 7 bases. In DNA, the CDR3 is TGTGCCAGCAGGGGACAGGGGCTTTGGCAGCCCCAGCATTTT. This translates into CASRGQGLWQPQHF.

The chain carries TRBV5-4 and TRBJ2-7; TRBD2 matches 13 bases. The CDR3 consists of 15 residues. Germline V gene data show CDR1 as SGHNT and CDR2 as YYREEE (reference sequence). With 4 bases clipped from V and 7 bases from J, the junction kept 8 bases outside the gene matches. The CDR3 bases are TGTGCCAGCAGCAAAGGACTAGCGGGAGAAGGAGAGCAGTACTTC. It yields the protein CASSKGLAGEGEQYF.

The gene calls are TRBV5-1 and TRBJ1-1; D not resolved. Trimming took off 1 base at V and 9 bases at J, with 13 bases between the two ends. The CDR3 contains 13 residues. CDR1 SGHRS and CDR2 YFSETQ come from the germline V gene. The CDR3 here is CASSLPSERQAFF. The CDR3 coding sequence is TGCGCCAGCAGCTTGCCCTCGGAGCGGCAAGCTTTCTTT.

The gene calls are TRBV28 and TRBJ1-4; D may be TRBD1 (5 bases). With 4 bases removed from V and 4 bases from J, the gap between germline ends came to 10 bases. Germline V gene lookup returns CDR1 MDHEN and CDR2 SYDVKM. This CDR3 is 14 amino acids long. CDR3 DNA sequence: TGTGCCAGCAGTTGGGACTCCTATAATGAAAAACTGTTTTTT. Residues: CASSWDSYNEKLFF.

The chain carries TRBV9 and TRBJ2-7, with D perhaps matching TRBD2 (6 bases). Per the germline V gene, CDR1 is SGDLS and CDR2 is YYNGEE. Between the trimmed V and J ends, which lost 2 bases and 5 bases, there was a span of 14 bases. The CDR3 runs 14 residues. This chain's CDR3 is CASSVSGVWNEQYF. The CDR3 DNA reads as TGTGCCAGCAGCGTGTCGGGGGTTTGGAACGAGCAGTACTTC.

The CDR3 bases are TGTGCCAGCAGCCCCAGATTATCAACTAATGAAAAACTGTTTTTT. Encoded protein: CASSPRLSTNEKLFF. The gene calls are TRBV9 and TRBJ1-4; D uncertain. The CDR3 is 15 amino acids. With 4 bases removed from V and 0 bases from J, the gap between germline ends came to 10 bases. Germline-derived CDR1 and CDR2 are SGDLS and YYNGEE.

V is TRBV11-2 and J is TRBJ1-1; D call uncertain. The V end was cut by 1 base, the J end by 0 bases, with 6 bases between. Looked up from germline, CDR1 is SGHAT and CDR2 is FQNNGV. The CDR3 covers 14 residues. CDR3 coding DNA: TGTGCCAGCAGCTTAGTGGCGGTGAACACTGAAGCTTTCTTT. Translating gives CASSLVAVNTEAFF.

The chain combines TRBV3-1 (or the pseudogene TRBV3-2) with TRBJ1-6, with D unresolved. The CDR3 extends over 14 amino acids. V was cut by 4 bases and J by 7 bases, with 11 bases left in between. CDR1 LGHDT and CDR2 YNNKEL come from the germline V gene (reference sequence). CDR3 coding DNA: TGTGCCAGCAGCCGGATTAAGGGAAATTCACCCCTCCACTTT. This translates into CASSRIKGNSPLHF.

Concerning this clone: The junction and the germline gene differ at one end; a read error may be behind it. The chain joins TRBV7-7 to TRBJ2-2; D may be TRBD1 (6 bases). The germline gives CDR1 SSHAT, CDR2 FNYEAQ (reference sequence). The CDR3 totals 15 residues. The CDR3 loop reads CASKKTGSGTGELFF. CDR3 nucleotides: TGTGCTAGCAAAAAAACAGGGTCGGGGACCGGGGAGCTGTTTTTT.